Listed below are T cell receptor beta chains from one sample, sequenced in a study of regulatory T cells in long-lasting Graves disease. TCRdb reprocessed the multiplex PCR reads with MiXCR, giving one entry per CDR3 protein. The sample lists about 200,000 distinct CDR3 sequences, around 19% occurring once. The sequenced sample was peripheral blood mononuclear cells (PBMCs), obtained at new diagnosis, from a patient treated with antithyroid drugs. Receptors originate from a female donor with Graves disease. Both conserved end residues are part of each CDR3. A D gene is named only where the DNA matches it firmly. Some rows mark clone size as missing; the rest say once, few, many or name a class of expanded clone.

clone size: many
CDR3 length: 14
D gene: -
V gene: TRBV9
J gene: TRBJ2-1
CDR3 DNA: TGTGCCAGCAGCGTAGATTCAGGGGACAATGAGCAGTTCTTC
CDR3 protein: CASSVDSGDNEQFF

clone size: few
CDR3 length: 14
D gene: -
V gene: TRBV19
J gene: TRBJ1-2
CDR3 DNA: TGTGCCAGTAGTATAAAGGCGGACCTGGATGGCTACACCTTC
CDR3 protein: CASSIKADLDGYTF

clone size: few
CDR3 length: 15
D gene: TRBD2
V gene: TRBV27
J gene: TRBJ2-1
CDR3 DNA: TGTGCCAGCAGCACCGGGACTAGTTCGTACAATGAGCAGTTCTTC
CDR3 protein: CASSTGTSSYNEQFF

clone size: many
CDR3 length: 16
D gene: -
V gene: TRBV5-1
J gene: TRBJ2-7
CDR3 DNA: TGCGCCAGCAGCTTGGTTCCCTTAGGTGGGACCTACGAGCAGTACTTC
CDR3 protein: CASSLVPLGGTYEQYF

clone size: -
CDR3 length: 13
D gene: -
V gene: TRBV20-1
J gene: TRBJ2-7
CDR3 DNA: TGCAGTGCTAGAAAGGGAGCCGACTACGAGCAGTACTTC
CDR3 protein: CSARKGADYEQYF

clone size: many
CDR3 length: 19
D gene: TRBD2
V gene: TRBV19
J gene: TRBJ2-1
CDR3 DNA: TGTGCCAGTAGTGGGGAGGGACGAGGACTAGCGGGGGCCTACAATGAGCAGTTCTTC
CDR3 protein: CASSGEGRGLAGAYNEQFF

clone size: many
CDR3 length: 16
D gene: TRBD2
V gene: TRBV4-3
J gene: TRBJ2-3
CDR3 DNA: TGCGCCAGCAGCCAAGACCCACTAGCGGGGATGGATACGCAGTATTTT
CDR3 protein: CASSQDPLAGMDTQYF

clone size: many
CDR3 length: 16
D gene: TRBD1
V gene: TRBV20-1
J gene: TRBJ2-7
CDR3 DNA: TGCAGTGCTAGCCCTCAGGACAGGGGGGCGACCTACGAGCAGTACTTC
CDR3 protein: CSASPQDRGATYEQYF

clone size: many
CDR3 length: 14
D gene: TRBD1
V gene: TRBV5-1
J gene: TRBJ2-5
CDR3 DNA: TGCGCCAGCAGCGGGCAGGGGGCGCCGGAGACCCAGTACTTC
CDR3 protein: CASSGQGAPETQYF

clone size: many
CDR3 length: 15
D gene: TRBD2
V gene: TRBV27
J gene: TRBJ2-1
CDR3 DNA: TGTGCCAGCAGTTTAGGACTAGCGAGCTCCAATGAGCAGTTCTTC
CDR3 protein: CASSLGLASSNEQFF

clone size: few
CDR3 length: 16
D gene: TRBD2
V gene: TRBV20-1
J gene: TRBJ2-1
CDR3 DNA: TGCAGTGCTAGCGTTAGCGGGAGGGATGTATACAATGAGCAGTTCTTC
CDR3 protein: CSASVSGRDVYNEQFF

clone size: -
CDR3 length: 14
D gene: TRBD1
V gene: TRBV12-3/TRBV12-4
J gene: TRBJ1-5
CDR3 DNA: TGTGCCAGCAGTCCTGGACAGGGGGGAGAGACCCAGCATTTT
CDR3 protein: CASSPGQGGETQHF

clone size: many
CDR3 length: 13
D gene: -
V gene: TRBV19
J gene: TRBJ1-2
CDR3 DNA: TGTGCCAGTACCCCGACGGAAGTATATGGCTACACCTTC
CDR3 protein: CASTPTEVYGYTF

clone size: many
CDR3 length: 14
D gene: -
V gene: TRBV12-3/TRBV12-4
J gene: TRBJ2-7
CDR3 DNA: TGTGCCAGCAGTGATGGGATCGGGGCTCGCGAGCAGTACTTC
CDR3 protein: CASSDGIGAREQYF

clone size: -
CDR3 length: 13
D gene: -
V gene: TRBV28
J gene: TRBJ2-3
CDR3 DNA: TGTGCCAGCAGTTTAGGACCGAGGGATACGCAGTATTTT
CDR3 protein: CASSLGPRDTQYF

clone size: many
CDR3 length: 13
D gene: -
V gene: TRBV7-2
J gene: TRBJ2-5
CDR3 DNA: TGTGCCAGCAGCTTAGGGGGGGCCCTTGAGCACTACTTC
CDR3 protein: CASSLGGALEHYF

clone size: -
CDR3 length: 17
D gene: -
V gene: TRBV9
J gene: TRBJ2-2
CDR3 DNA: TGTACCAACAGCGTAGGGAGCAGGCCAAAGAACACCGGGGAGCTGTTTTTT
CDR3 protein: CTNSVGSRPKNTGELFF

clone size: many
CDR3 length: 15
D gene: -
V gene: TRBV19
J gene: TRBJ1-2
CDR3 DNA: TGTGCCAGTAGGCCCGAGGGCAGCTTTGGGAGAGGCTACACCTTC
CDR3 protein: CASRPEGSFGRGYTF

clone size: once
CDR3 length: 12
D gene: -
V gene: TRBV2
J gene: TRBJ1-1
CDR3 DNA: TGTGCCAGCACAGGGGCAGGTACTGAAGCTTTCTTT
CDR3 protein: CASTGAGTEAFF

clone size: -
CDR3 length: 15
D gene: -
V gene: TRBV12-3/TRBV12-4
J gene: TRBJ2-4
CDR3 DNA: TGTGCCAGCAGTTTAGGTGGCAGCGGAGTAAACATTCAGTACTTC
CDR3 protein: CASSLGGSGVNIQYF

clone size: few
CDR3 length: 15
D gene: -
V gene: TRBV2
J gene: TRBJ1-5
CDR3 DNA: TGTGCCAGCAGTGAAGACAGGGCTAACAATCAGCCCCAGCATTTT
CDR3 protein: CASSEDRANNQPQHF

clone size: many
CDR3 length: 16
D gene: TRBD2
V gene: TRBV20-1
J gene: TRBJ2-1
CDR3 DNA: TGCAGTGCTAGAGATACGGGACTAGCGGGATCAAATGAGCAGTTCTTC
CDR3 protein: CSARDTGLAGSNEQFF

clone size: many
CDR3 length: 15
D gene: TRBD2
V gene: TRBV2
J gene: TRBJ2-2
CDR3 DNA: TGTGCCAGCCGGGTGGGTAGCGGGTACACCGGGGAGCTGTTTTTT
CDR3 protein: CASRVGSGYTGELFF

clone size: few
CDR3 length: 14
D gene: -
V gene: TRBV7-6
J gene: TRBJ1-1
CDR3 DNA: TGTGCCAGCAGTCAAAAGGGACAAGGCACTGAAGCTTTCTTT
CDR3 protein: CASSQKGQGTEAFF

clone size: many
CDR3 length: 13
D gene: TRBD1
V gene: TRBV20-1
J gene: TRBJ2-5
CDR3 DNA: TGCAGTGCCAGGGACAGGGTGGGAGAGACCCAGTACTTC
CDR3 protein: CSARDRVGETQYF

clone size: many
CDR3 length: 12
D gene: -
V gene: TRBV6-1
J gene: TRBJ1-2
CDR3 DNA: TGTGCCAGCAGGGAGAGGAACTATGGCTACACCTTC
CDR3 protein: CASRERNYGYTF

clone size: many
CDR3 length: 15
D gene: -
V gene: TRBV6-2/TRBV6-3
J gene: TRBJ1-6
CDR3 DNA: TGTGCCAGCAGGACAACAAGAGAGGGGAATTCACCCCTCCACTTT
CDR3 protein: CASRTTREGNSPLHF

clone size: many
CDR3 length: 13
D gene: -
V gene: TRBV7-6
J gene: TRBJ2-2
CDR3 DNA: TGTGCCAGCAGCGAACTGGTAGCCGGGGAGCTGTTTTTT
CDR3 protein: CASSELVAGELFF

clone size: many
CDR3 length: 14
D gene: -
V gene: TRBV28
J gene: TRBJ2-7
CDR3 DNA: TGTGCCAGCAGTCCTGACAGAAGCTCCTACGAGCAGTACTTC
CDR3 protein: CASSPDRSSYEQYF

clone size: many
CDR3 length: 13
D gene: -
V gene: TRBV4-1
J gene: TRBJ1-5
CDR3 DNA: TGCGCCAGCAGCCAAGATGGGGATCAGCCCCAGCATTTT
CDR3 protein: CASSQDGDQPQHF

clone size: many
CDR3 length: 15
D gene: TRBD1
V gene: TRBV29-1
J gene: TRBJ1-2
CDR3 DNA: TGCAGCGTTGAAAGGGACAGCTACCCCCTACTTGGCTACACCTTC
CDR3 protein: CSVERDSYPLLGYTF

clone size: -
CDR3 length: 15
D gene: -
V gene: TRBV6-2/TRBV6-3
J gene: TRBJ2-7
CDR3 DNA: TGTGCCAGCAGTTTAGGGGACGACGAGACCTACGAGCAGTACTTC
CDR3 protein: CASSLGDDETYEQYF

clone size: many
CDR3 length: 15
D gene: TRBD2
V gene: TRBV28
J gene: TRBJ2-7
CDR3 DNA: TGTGCCAGCAGCCAGATGGGCGGGACTATCTACGAGCAGTACTTC
CDR3 protein: CASSQMGGTIYEQYF

clone size: many
CDR3 length: 13
D gene: -
V gene: TRBV6-5
J gene: TRBJ1-2
CDR3 DNA: TGTGCCAGCAGTTCTGACAAGATCTATGGCTACACCTTC
CDR3 protein: CASSSDKIYGYTF

clone size: many
CDR3 length: 14
D gene: -
V gene: TRBV7-3
J gene: TRBJ2-5
CDR3 DNA: TGTGCCAGCAGCTTAGGACATCCCCAAGAGACCCAGTACTTC
CDR3 protein: CASSLGHPQETQYF

clone size: many
CDR3 length: 15
D gene: TRBD1
V gene: TRBV10-2
J gene: TRBJ2-3
CDR3 DNA: TGCGCCAGCAGTGAGTACGGGACAGGGACAGATACGCAGTATTTT
CDR3 protein: CASSEYGTGTDTQYF

clone size: many
CDR3 length: 15
D gene: -
V gene: TRBV12-3/TRBV12-4
J gene: TRBJ2-1
CDR3 DNA: TGTGCCAGCAGTAAGGACGACCCACGCTACAATGAGCAGTTCTTC
CDR3 protein: CASSKDDPRYNEQFF

clone size: many
CDR3 length: 13
D gene: TRBD2
V gene: TRBV11-3
J gene: TRBJ2-1
CDR3 DNA: TGTGCCAGCAGCTTTTCTAGCGGGAGTGAGCAGTTCTTC
CDR3 protein: CASSFSSGSEQFF

clone size: once
CDR3 length: 16
D gene: TRBD1
V gene: TRBV7-9
J gene: TRBJ2-1
CDR3 DNA: TGTGCCAGCAGACCACCCCCGGGACAGAAATGGAATGAGCAGTTCTTC
CDR3 protein: CASRPPPGQKWNEQFF

clone size: many
CDR3 length: 15
D gene: -
V gene: TRBV7-2
J gene: TRBJ2-3
CDR3 DNA: TGTGCCAGCAGCTTAGACCGGGAGGCAGGGGGTACGCAGTATTTT
CDR3 protein: CASSLDREAGGTQYF

clone size: many
CDR3 length: 14
D gene: -
V gene: TRBV11-3
J gene: TRBJ1-1
CDR3 DNA: TGTGCCAGCAGCTTATGGGGCAGGAACACTGAAGCTTTCTTT
CDR3 protein: CASSLWGRNTEAFF

clone size: many
CDR3 length: 14
D gene: TRBD2
V gene: TRBV19
J gene: TRBJ2-7
CDR3 DNA: TGTGCCAGTAGTATGTCTAGCGGCTCCTACGAGCAGTACTTC
CDR3 protein: CASSMSSGSYEQYF